A selection of T cell receptor beta chains follows, all from one sample in a study of T cells in Graves' hyperthyroidism and ophthalmopathy. TCRdb reprocessed the multiplex PCR reads with MiXCR, giving one entry per CDR3 protein. The sample consists of some 720,000 distinct CDR3 sequences, less than 20% of them appearing once. The material sequenced was blood. The receptors were gathered from a man younger than 35 with Graves' hyperthyroidism. Both conserved end residues are part of each CDR3. The order of the fields is clone size, J gene, V gene, D gene, CDR3 length, CDR3 DNA, CDR3 protein. The D gene is left open where the match is weak. Clone size, where shown, is once, few, many, or a class for clones that have expanded.

clone_size: .; j_call: TRBJ2-1; v_call: TRBV7-2; d_call: .; cdr3_length: 16; cdr3_nt: TGTACCAGCAGCTTAAGAAGGGCGCTCCGAGAGAATGAGCAGTTCTTC; cdr3_aa: CTSSLRRALRENEQFF
clone_size: many; j_call: TRBJ2-7; v_call: TRBV7-2; d_call: .; cdr3_length: 17; cdr3_nt: TGTGCCAGCAGCTCGAGGCATGTGTCTCCCGTCCTCTACGAGCAGTACTTC; cdr3_aa: CASSSRHVSPVLYEQYF
clone_size: few; j_call: TRBJ2-2; v_call: TRBV12-3/TRBV12-4; d_call: .; cdr3_length: 13; cdr3_nt: TGTGCCAGCAGTAAGGCTTACACCGGGGAGCTGTTTTTT; cdr3_aa: CASSKAYTGELFF
clone_size: many; j_call: TRBJ2-7; v_call: TRBV24-1; d_call: TRBD2; cdr3_length: 15; cdr3_nt: TGTGCCACCAGTGATTTCGCTAGCGGGACCTACGAGCAGTACTTC; cdr3_aa: CATSDFASGTYEQYF
clone_size: .; j_call: TRBJ2-2; v_call: TRBV5-1; d_call: TRBD2; cdr3_length: 16; cdr3_nt: TGCGCCAGCAGCCAAGGACTAGCGGGAGGTAGCGGGGAGCTGTTTTTT; cdr3_aa: CASSQGLAGGSGELFF
clone_size: .; j_call: TRBJ2-5; v_call: TRBV3-1; d_call: .; cdr3_length: 12; cdr3_nt: TGTGCCAGCAGCCAAGATGTCGAGACCCAGTACTTC; cdr3_aa: CASSQDVETQYF
clone_size: .; j_call: TRBJ2-3; v_call: TRBV10-2; d_call: TRBD2; cdr3_length: 14; cdr3_nt: TGCGCCAGCACCCTTAGCGGGAACACAGATACGCAGTATTTT; cdr3_aa: CASTLSGNTDTQYF
clone_size: many; j_call: TRBJ1-6; v_call: TRBV28; d_call: .; cdr3_length: 16; cdr3_nt: TGTGCCAGCAGGGCCTTGGGGGGCGCCTATAATTCACCCCTCCACTTT; cdr3_aa: CASRALGGAYNSPLHF
clone_size: .; j_call: TRBJ2-2; v_call: TRBV13; d_call: .; cdr3_length: 13; cdr3_nt: TGTGCCAGCAGATCCGCAGGGTTAGGGGAGCTGTTTTTT; cdr3_aa: CASRSAGLGELFF
clone_size: many; j_call: TRBJ2-3; v_call: TRBV12-3/TRBV12-4; d_call: .; cdr3_length: 12; cdr3_nt: TGTGCCAGCAGTCCCAACCGGGATACGCAGTATTTT; cdr3_aa: CASSPNRDTQYF
clone_size: many; j_call: TRBJ1-1; v_call: TRBV7-9; d_call: TRBD1; cdr3_length: 18; cdr3_nt: TGTGCCAGCAGCCCCCCGGTGGGACAGGGGGCGCGGGGCACTGAAGCTTTCTTT; cdr3_aa: CASSPPVGQGARGTEAFF
clone_size: .; j_call: TRBJ2-1; v_call: TRBV7-9; d_call: TRBD2; cdr3_length: 15; cdr3_nt: TGTGCCAGCAGCACCTATGGCGGGAGATACAATGAGCAGTTCTTC; cdr3_aa: CASSTYGGRYNEQFF
clone_size: .; j_call: TRBJ2-5; v_call: TRBV30; d_call: .; cdr3_length: 14; cdr3_nt: TGTGCCTGGACCCAGACAGGGACTCAAGAGACCCAGTACTTC; cdr3_aa: CAWTQTGTQETQYF
clone_size: few; j_call: TRBJ2-2; v_call: TRBV10-3; d_call: .; cdr3_length: 13; cdr3_nt: TGTGCCATCAGTAGGGTCGGCACCGGGGAGCTGTTTTTT; cdr3_aa: CAISRVGTGELFF
clone_size: many; j_call: TRBJ2-7; v_call: TRBV28; d_call: .; cdr3_length: 12; cdr3_nt: TGTGCCAGCGGGCGGCCCCTTTACGAGCAGTACTTC; cdr3_aa: CASGRPLYEQYF
clone_size: .; j_call: TRBJ2-7; v_call: TRBV12-3/TRBV12-4; d_call: TRBD2; cdr3_length: 16; cdr3_nt: TGTGCCAGCAGTTTAAGGACTAGCGGGGGCCGGAGAGAGCAGTACTTC; cdr3_aa: CASSLRTSGGRREQYF
clone_size: many; j_call: TRBJ2-3; v_call: TRBV18; d_call: .; cdr3_length: 11; cdr3_nt: TGTGCCAGCTCACCCCCTGGCATGCAGTATTTT; cdr3_aa: CASSPPGMQYF
clone_size: .; j_call: TRBJ1-3; v_call: TRBV6-5; d_call: .; cdr3_length: 16; cdr3_nt: TGTGCCAGCAGTTACTCGCGGCCCTACTCTGGAAACACCATATATTTT; cdr3_aa: CASSYSRPYSGNTIYF
clone_size: many; j_call: TRBJ1-6; v_call: TRBV6-1; d_call: TRBD1; cdr3_length: 14; cdr3_nt: TGTGCCAGCAGCAGGACAGGGGCCGATTCACCCCTCCACTTT; cdr3_aa: CASSRTGADSPLHF
clone_size: .; j_call: TRBJ2-1; v_call: TRBV20-1; d_call: .; cdr3_length: 14; cdr3_nt: TGCAGTGCTAGAGATGCGCCCGCCCTAAATGAGCAGTTCTTC; cdr3_aa: CSARDAPALNEQFF
clone_size: few; j_call: TRBJ1-1; v_call: TRBV6-1; d_call: .; cdr3_length: 17; cdr3_nt: TGTGCCAGCAGTGATTTCCGCTCGGGGTTGTCTGGCACTGAAGCTTTCTTT; cdr3_aa: CASSDFRSGLSGTEAFF
clone_size: .; j_call: TRBJ1-6; v_call: TRBV19; d_call: .; cdr3_length: 15; cdr3_nt: TGTGCCAGTAGCCCCCAGCGGAGGCCGAATTCACCCCTCCACTTT; cdr3_aa: CASSPQRRPNSPLHF
clone_size: .; j_call: TRBJ2-6; v_call: TRBV12-3/TRBV12-4; d_call: .; cdr3_length: 15; cdr3_nt: TGTGCCAGCAGGTCCGGGACCCTTGGGGCCAACGTCCTGACTTTC; cdr3_aa: CASRSGTLGANVLTF
clone_size: many; j_call: TRBJ2-3; v_call: TRBV2; d_call: .; cdr3_length: 14; cdr3_nt: TGTGCCAGCAGTGAAGGAAGAGGCACAGATACGCAGTATTTT; cdr3_aa: CASSEGRGTDTQYF
clone_size: many; j_call: TRBJ2-7; v_call: TRBV20-1; d_call: TRBD2; cdr3_length: 13; cdr3_nt: TGCAGTGCTAGAAGTGGGAGGGCCAACGAGCAGTACTTC; cdr3_aa: CSARSGRANEQYF
clone_size: many; j_call: TRBJ2-7; v_call: TRBV2; d_call: .; cdr3_length: 13; cdr3_nt: TGTGCCAGCAGTGGCGGAACCACCTACGAGCAGTACTTC; cdr3_aa: CASSGGTTYEQYF
clone_size: .; j_call: TRBJ2-2; v_call: TRBV27; d_call: .; cdr3_length: 13; cdr3_nt: TGTGCCAGCAGTTTTAGGAGGTCCGGGGAGCTGTTTTTT; cdr3_aa: CASSFRRSGELFF
clone_size: many; j_call: TRBJ2-7; v_call: TRBV12-3/TRBV12-4; d_call: TRBD1; cdr3_length: 14; cdr3_nt: TGTGCCAGCAGTCCACAGGGGGCGAAGGACGAGCAGTACTTC; cdr3_aa: CASSPQGAKDEQYF
clone_size: few; j_call: TRBJ1-6; v_call: TRBV30; d_call: .; cdr3_length: 15; cdr3_nt: TGTGCCTGGGAGGGGGGGGCCATCTCCGGATCACCCCTCCACTTT; cdr3_aa: CAWEGGAISGSPLHF
clone_size: .; j_call: TRBJ1-6; v_call: TRBV6-1; d_call: .; cdr3_length: 14; cdr3_nt: TGTGCCAGCAGTGTGGACAACAATAATTCACCCCTCCACTTT; cdr3_aa: CASSVDNNNSPLHF
clone_size: many; j_call: TRBJ1-6; v_call: TRBV2; d_call: .; cdr3_length: 15; cdr3_nt: TGTGCCAGCAGGGGGACGAATCCGTTGAGCACACCCCTCCACTTT; cdr3_aa: CASRGTNPLSTPLHF